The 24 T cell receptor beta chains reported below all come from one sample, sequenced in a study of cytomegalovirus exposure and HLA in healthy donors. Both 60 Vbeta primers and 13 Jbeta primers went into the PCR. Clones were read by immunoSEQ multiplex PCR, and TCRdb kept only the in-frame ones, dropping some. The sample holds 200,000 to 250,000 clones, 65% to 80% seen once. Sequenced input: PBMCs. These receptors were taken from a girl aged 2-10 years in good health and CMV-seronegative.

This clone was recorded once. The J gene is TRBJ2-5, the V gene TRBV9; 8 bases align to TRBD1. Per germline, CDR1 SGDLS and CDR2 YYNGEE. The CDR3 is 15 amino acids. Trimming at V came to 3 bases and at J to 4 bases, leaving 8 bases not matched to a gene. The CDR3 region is CASSGWTGNVETQYF. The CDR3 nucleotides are TGTGCCAGCAGCGGATGGACAGGGAACGTAGAGACCCAGTACTTC.

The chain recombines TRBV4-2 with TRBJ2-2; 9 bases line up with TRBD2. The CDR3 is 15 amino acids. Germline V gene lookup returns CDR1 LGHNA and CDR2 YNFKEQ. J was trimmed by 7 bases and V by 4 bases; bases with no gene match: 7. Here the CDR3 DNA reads TGTGCCAGCAGCCTTAGCGGGGGCTCAAGCGGGGAGCTGTTTTTT. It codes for CASSLSGGSSGELFF.

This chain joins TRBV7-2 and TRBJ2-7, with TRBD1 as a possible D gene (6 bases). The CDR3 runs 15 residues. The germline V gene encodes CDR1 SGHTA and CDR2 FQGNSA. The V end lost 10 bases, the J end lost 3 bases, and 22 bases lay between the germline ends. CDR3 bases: TGTGCCACCCAGGGGAAGGGAAACGCGGGCTACGAGCAGTACTTC. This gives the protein CATQGKGNAGYEQYF.

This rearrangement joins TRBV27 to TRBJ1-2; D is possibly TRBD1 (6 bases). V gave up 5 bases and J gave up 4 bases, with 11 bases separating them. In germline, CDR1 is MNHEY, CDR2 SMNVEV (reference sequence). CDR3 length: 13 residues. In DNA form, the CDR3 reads TGTGCCAGCAGTCCGGACAGCCTCTATGGCTACACCTTC. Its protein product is CASSPDSLYGYTF.

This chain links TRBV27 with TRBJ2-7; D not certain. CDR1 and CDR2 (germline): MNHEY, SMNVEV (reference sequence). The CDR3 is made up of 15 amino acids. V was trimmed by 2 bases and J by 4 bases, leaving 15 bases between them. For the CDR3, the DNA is TGTGCCAGCAGTTTACGTAACCAGTACGTTTACGAGCAGTACTTC. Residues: CASSLRNQYVYEQYF.

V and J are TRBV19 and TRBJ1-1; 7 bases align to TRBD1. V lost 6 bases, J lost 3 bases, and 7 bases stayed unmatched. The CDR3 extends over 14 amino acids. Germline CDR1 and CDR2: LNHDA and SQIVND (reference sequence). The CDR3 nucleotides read TGTGCCAGTAGCCCGGGACAGTCATACACTGAAGCTTTCTTT. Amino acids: CASSPGQSYTEAFF.

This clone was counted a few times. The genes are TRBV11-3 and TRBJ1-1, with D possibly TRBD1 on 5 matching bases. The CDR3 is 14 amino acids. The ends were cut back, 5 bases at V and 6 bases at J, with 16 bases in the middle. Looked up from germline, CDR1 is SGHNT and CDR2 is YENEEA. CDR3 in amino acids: CASSPHGGVAEAFF. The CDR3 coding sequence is TGTGCCAGCAGCCCCCACGGGGGTGTGGCTGAAGCTTTCTTT.

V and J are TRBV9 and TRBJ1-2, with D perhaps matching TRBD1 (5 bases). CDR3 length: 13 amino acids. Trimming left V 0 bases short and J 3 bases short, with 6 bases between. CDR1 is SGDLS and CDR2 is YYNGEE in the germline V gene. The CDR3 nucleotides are TGTGCCAGCAGCGTAGCGGGGGACTATGGCTACACCTTC. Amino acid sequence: CASSVAGDYGYTF.

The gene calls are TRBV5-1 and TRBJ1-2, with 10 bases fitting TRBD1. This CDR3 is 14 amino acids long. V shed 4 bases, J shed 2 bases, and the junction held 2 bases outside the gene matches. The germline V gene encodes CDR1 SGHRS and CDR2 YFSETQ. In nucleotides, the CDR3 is TGCGCCAGCAGCCAGGGACAGGGGAACTATGGCTACACCTTC. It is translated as CASSQGQGNYGYTF.

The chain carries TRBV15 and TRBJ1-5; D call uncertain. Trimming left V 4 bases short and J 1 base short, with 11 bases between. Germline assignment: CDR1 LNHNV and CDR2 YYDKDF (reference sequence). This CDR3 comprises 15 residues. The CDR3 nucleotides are TGTGCCACCAGCACGAACCCCGGGAGCAATCAGCCCCAGCATTTT. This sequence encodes CATSTNPGSNQPQHF.

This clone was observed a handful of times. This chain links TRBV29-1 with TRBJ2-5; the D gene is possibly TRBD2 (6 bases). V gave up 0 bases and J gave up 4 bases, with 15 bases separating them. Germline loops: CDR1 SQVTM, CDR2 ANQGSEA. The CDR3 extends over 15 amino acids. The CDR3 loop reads CSVEDQREWGETQYF. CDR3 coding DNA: TGCAGCGTTGAAGATCAACGGGAGTGGGGAGAGACCCAGTACTTC.

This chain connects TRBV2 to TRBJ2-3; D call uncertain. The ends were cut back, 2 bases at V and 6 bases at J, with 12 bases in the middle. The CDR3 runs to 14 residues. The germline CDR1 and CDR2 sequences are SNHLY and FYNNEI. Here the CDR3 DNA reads TGTGCCAGCAGTGAAAAAACAGAAACGGATACGCAGTATTTT. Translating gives CASSEKTETDTQYF.

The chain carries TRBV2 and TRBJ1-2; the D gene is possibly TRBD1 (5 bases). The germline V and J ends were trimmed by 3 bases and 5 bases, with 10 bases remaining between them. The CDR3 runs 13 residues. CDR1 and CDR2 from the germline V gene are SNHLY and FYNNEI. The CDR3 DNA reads TGTGCCAGCAGTGAGGAGGGGAGGTATGGCTACACCTTC. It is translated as CASSEEGRYGYTF.

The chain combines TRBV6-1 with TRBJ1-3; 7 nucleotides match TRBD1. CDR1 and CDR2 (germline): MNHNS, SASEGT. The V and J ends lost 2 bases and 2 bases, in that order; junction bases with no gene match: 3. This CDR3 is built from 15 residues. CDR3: CASSELTGAGNTIYF. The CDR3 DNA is TGTGCCAGCAGTGAATTAACAGGGGCTGGAAACACCATATATTTT.

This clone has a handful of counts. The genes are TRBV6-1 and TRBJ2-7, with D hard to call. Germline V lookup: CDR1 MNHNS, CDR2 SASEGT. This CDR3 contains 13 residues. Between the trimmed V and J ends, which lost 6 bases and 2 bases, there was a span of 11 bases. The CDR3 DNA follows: TGTGCCAGCAGCCAGGCATTGACCTACGAGCAGTACTTC. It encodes CASSQALTYEQYF.

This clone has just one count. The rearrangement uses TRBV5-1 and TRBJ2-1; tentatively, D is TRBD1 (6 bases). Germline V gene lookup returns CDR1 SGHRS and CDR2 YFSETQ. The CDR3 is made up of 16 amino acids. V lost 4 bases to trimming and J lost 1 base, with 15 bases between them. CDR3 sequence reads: CASSDETGLSYNEQFF. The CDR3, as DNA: TGCGCCAGCAGCGACGAAACAGGGCTTTCCTACAATGAGCAGTTCTTC.

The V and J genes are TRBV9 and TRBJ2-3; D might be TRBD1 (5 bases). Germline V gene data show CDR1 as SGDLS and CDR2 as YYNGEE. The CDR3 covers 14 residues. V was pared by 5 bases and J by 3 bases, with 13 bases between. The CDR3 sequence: CASSGAGVTDTQYF. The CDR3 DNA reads TGTGCCAGCAGTGGGGCCGGTGTGACAGATACGCAGTATTTT.

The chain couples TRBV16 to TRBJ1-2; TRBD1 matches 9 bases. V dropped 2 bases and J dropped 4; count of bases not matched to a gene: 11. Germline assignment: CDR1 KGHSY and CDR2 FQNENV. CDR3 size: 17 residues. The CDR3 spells CASSQPHRDRESYGYTF. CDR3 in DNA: TGTGCCAGCAGCCAACCCCACCGGGACAGGGAATCCTATGGCTACACCTTC. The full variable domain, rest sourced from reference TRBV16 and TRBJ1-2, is GEEVAQTPKHLVRGEGQKAKLYCAPIKGHSYVFWYQQVLKNEFKFLISFQNENVFDETGMPKERFSAKCLPNSPCSLEIQATKLEDSAVYFCASSQPHRDRESYGYTFGSGTRLTVV.

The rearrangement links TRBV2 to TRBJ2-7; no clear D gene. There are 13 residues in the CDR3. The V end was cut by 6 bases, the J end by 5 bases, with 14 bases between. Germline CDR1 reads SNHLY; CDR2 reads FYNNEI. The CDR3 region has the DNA TGTGCCAGCAGGGGCAGTCAGGTCCACGAGCAGTACTTC. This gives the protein CASRGSQVHEQYF.

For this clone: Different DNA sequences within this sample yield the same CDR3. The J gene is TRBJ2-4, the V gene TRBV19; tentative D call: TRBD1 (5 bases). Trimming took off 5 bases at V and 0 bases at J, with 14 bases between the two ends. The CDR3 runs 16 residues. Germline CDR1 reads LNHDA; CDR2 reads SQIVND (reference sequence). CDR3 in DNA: TGTGCCAGTAGTTCCCTACGACAGAGAGCCAAAAACATTCAGTACTTC. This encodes CASSSLRQRAKNIQYF.

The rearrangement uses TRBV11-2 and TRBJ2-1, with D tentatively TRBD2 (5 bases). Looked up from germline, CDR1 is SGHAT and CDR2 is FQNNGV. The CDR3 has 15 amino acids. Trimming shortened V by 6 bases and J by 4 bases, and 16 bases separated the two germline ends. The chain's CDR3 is CASSPIAGRYNEQFF. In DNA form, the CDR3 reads TGTGCCAGCAGTCCGATCGCGGGTAGGTACAATGAGCAGTTCTTC. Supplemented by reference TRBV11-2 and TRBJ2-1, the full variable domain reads EAGVAQSPRYKIIEKRQSVAFWCNPISGHATLYWYQQILGQGPKLLIQFQNNGVVDDSQLPKDRFSAERLKGVDSTLKIQPAKLEDSAVYLCASSPIAGRYNEQFFGPGTRLTVL.

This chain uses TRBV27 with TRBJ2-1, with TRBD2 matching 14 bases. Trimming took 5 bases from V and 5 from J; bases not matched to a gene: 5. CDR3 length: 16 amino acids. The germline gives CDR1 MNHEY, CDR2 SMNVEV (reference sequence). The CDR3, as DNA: TGTGCCAGCAGTGCGGGGGGACTAGCGGGAGACAATGAGCAGTTCTTC. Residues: CASSAGGLAGDNEQFF.

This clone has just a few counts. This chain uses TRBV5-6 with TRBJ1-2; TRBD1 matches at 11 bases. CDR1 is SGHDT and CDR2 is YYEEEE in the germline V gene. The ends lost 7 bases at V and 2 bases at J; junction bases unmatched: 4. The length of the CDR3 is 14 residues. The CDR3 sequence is CASSGDRGNYGYTF. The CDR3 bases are TGTGCCAGCTCCGGGGACAGGGGGAACTATGGCTACACCTTC.

The CDR3 coding sequence is TGTGCCAGTAGTACCCGCGGGGGGGCAAGGGCGATTGAGCAGTTCTTC. As protein: CASSTRGGARAIEQFF. The V call is TRBV19, the J call TRBJ2-1; 9 bases are a match to TRBD2. CDR3 length equals 16 residues. CDR1 LNHDA and CDR2 SQIVND come from the germline V gene (reference sequence). V lost 4 bases to trimming and J lost 9 bases; unmatched junction nucleotides: 13.